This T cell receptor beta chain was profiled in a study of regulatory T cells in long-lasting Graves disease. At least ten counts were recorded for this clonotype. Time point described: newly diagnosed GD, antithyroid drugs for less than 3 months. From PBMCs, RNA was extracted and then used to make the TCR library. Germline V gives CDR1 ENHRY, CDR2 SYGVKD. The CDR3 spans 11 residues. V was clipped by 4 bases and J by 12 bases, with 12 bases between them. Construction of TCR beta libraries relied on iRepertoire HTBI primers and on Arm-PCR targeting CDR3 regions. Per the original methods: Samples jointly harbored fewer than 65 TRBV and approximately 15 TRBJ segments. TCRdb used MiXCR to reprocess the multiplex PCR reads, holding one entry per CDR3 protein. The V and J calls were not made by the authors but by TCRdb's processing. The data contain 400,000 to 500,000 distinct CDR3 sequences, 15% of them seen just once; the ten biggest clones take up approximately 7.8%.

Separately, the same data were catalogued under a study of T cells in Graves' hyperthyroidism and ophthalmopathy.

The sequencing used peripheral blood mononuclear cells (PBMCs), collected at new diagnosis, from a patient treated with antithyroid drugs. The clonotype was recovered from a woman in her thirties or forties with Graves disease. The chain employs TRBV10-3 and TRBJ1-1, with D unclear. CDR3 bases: TGTGCCATCAGTGCTGACGAGGTCCCTTTCTTT. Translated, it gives CAISADEVPFF.